This T cell receptor (beta chain) was sequenced during a study of regulatory T cells in long-lasting Graves disease. The time point was: newly diagnosed GD, antithyroid drugs for less than 3 months. With RNA extracted from PBMCs as input, the TCR library was made. This clonotype was detected only a few times. What it binds is unknown. To make TCR beta libraries, researchers used iRepertoire HTBI primers and Arm-PCR of CDR3 regions. In the original processing: Segment identification across samples yielded 60 or so TRBV and more than 11 TRBJ segments. TCRdb reprocessed the multiplex PCR reads with MiXCR, giving one entry per CDR3 protein. These V and J calls derive from TCRdb rather than the authors' analysis. The sample consists of 400,000 to 500,000 distinct CDR3 sequences, roughly 15% of them appearing once. Germline V lookup: CDR1 SNHLY, CDR2 FYNNEI. The CDR3 has 16 residues. The V and J ends lost 9 bases and 4 bases, in that order; junction bases with no gene match: 12.

Notes on the study in general: Analysis covered peripheral blood alone, not thyroid tissue.

This sample also appeared in a second study, on T cells in Graves' hyperthyroidism and ophthalmopathy. Turning to that study: Using the HTBI primer set, a first-round RT-PCR was run on the TCR CDR3. Most thyroid clonotypes with frequency above 0.001 were detected in blood.

This receptor was identified in a woman younger than 45 with Graves disease. The material sequenced was peripheral blood mononuclear cells (PBMCs), taken at new diagnosis, from a patient treated with antithyroid drugs. The chain couples TRBV2 to TRBJ2-7; 13 bases are shared with TRBD2. For the CDR3, the DNA is TGTGCCAGAGACTCCAAACTAGCGGGAGGGCCATACGAGCAGTACTTC. Its translation: CARDSKLAGGPYEQYF. Variable domain in full (rest from reference TRBV2 and TRBJ2-7): EPEVTQTPSHQVTQMGQEVILRCVPISNHLYFYWYRQILGQKVEFLVSFYNNEISEKSEIFDDQFSVERPDGSNFTLKIRSTKLEDSAMYFCARDSKLAGGPYEQYFGPGTRLTVT.